The clone carrying this T cell receptor (beta chain) has a handful of counts. The data originate from a study of T-cell memory formation after mild COVID-19. The CDR3 is 14 residues long. Germline trimming cut 5 bases from V and 6 bases from J; bases unmatched to any gene: 8. Germline values: CDR1 SEHNR, CDR2 FQNEAQ (reference sequence). TCRdb redid the calling of the 5' RACE reads with MiXCR, one entry per CDR3 protein. The data contain roughly 80,000 distinct CDR3 sequences, approximately 15% of them singletons. The specimen was PBMCs or a T cell subset sorted from them (not recorded which). The J gene is TRBJ2-7, the V gene TRBV7-9, with 9 bases aligning to TRBD2. This TCR came from an adult woman who had mild COVID-19 (a few samples of this study predate the infection). Cell type and time point are not known. CDR3 DNA sequence: TGTGCCAGCAGCACCGGGACTAGCCTCCTCGAGCAGTACTTC. Amino acids: CASSTGTSLLEQYF.